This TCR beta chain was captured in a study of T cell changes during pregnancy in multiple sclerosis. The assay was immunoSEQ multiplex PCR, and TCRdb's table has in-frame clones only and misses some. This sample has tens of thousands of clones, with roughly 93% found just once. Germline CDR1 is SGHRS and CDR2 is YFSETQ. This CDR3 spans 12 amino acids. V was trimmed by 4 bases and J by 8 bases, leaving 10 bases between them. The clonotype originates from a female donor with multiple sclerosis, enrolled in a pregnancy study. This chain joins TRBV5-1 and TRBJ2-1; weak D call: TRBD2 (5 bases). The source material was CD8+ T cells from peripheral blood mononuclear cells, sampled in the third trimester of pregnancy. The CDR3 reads CASSPSGYEQFF. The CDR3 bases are TGCGCCAGCAGCCCTTCGGGGTATGAGCAGTTCTTC.